These T cell receptor beta chains were read from a single sample in a study of glioma-infiltrating T cells after dendritic cell vaccination. Assay: immunoSEQ multiplex PCR; the TCRdb copy retains only in-frame clones and omits some. The table lists over 55,000 clones, about four fifths of them singletons. Sequenced here: blood, sampled after dendritic cell vaccination. Every receptor here comes from a human donor with glioblastoma. The CDR3 runs from the conserved cysteine through the conserved F or W. D genes are given only for firm matches. Rows give clone size only sometimes, using once, few, many, or a class for an expanded clone.

V gene	D gene	J gene	clone size	CDR3 protein	CDR3 DNA
TRBV27	TRBD1	TRBJ2-7	few	CASSFRDRGAGQYF	TGTGCCAGCAGTTTTAGGGACAGGGGGGCCGGGCAGTACTTC
TRBV2	NA	TRBJ2-1	once	CASIEGSNEQFF	TGTGCCAGCATCGAAGGGAGCAATGAGCAGTTCTTC
TRBV7-9	TRBD1	TRBJ1-2	NA	CASSQGEVSGPTTTF	TGTGCCAGCAGCCAGGGGGAGGTTAGCGGCCCTACGACCACCTTC
TRBV30	NA	TRBJ2-7	NA	CAWSAERRDEQYF	TGTGCCTGGAGTGCTGAACGGAGGGACGAGCAGTACTTC
TRBV2	NA	TRBJ1-1	once	CASSATGLSEAFF	TGTGCCAGCAGTGCAACAGGGTTGAGTGAAGCTTTCTTT
TRBV18	NA	TRBJ2-5	once	CASSLRGPEETQYF	TGTGCCAGCTCACTTCGAGGGCCCGAAGAGACCCAGTACTTC
TRBV5-6	NA	TRBJ2-3	once	CASSLGGDSSTDTQYF	TGTGCCAGCAGCTTGGGGGGTGACAGTAGCACAGATACGCAGTATTTT
TRBV5-1	TRBD1	TRBJ1-2	NA	CASSLPGGVRGYTF	TGCGCCAGCAGCTTGCCAGGGGGTGTCAGGGGCTACACCTTC
TRBV5-6	NA	TRBJ1-2	NA	CASSWALGQGGDGYTF	TGTGCCAGCAGCTGGGCCTTGGGGCAGGGAGGGGATGGCTACACCTTC
TRBV2	NA	TRBJ1-1	NA	CASSERRTMNTEAFF	TGTGCCAGCAGTGAAAGGCGGACAATGAACACTGAAGCTTTCTTT
TRBV11-2	NA	TRBJ1-3	NA	CASLEGNTIYF	TGTGCCAGCCTTGAGGGAAACACCATATATTTT
TRBV13	NA	TRBJ1-2	few	CASSLGADYGYTF	TGTGCCAGCAGCTTAGGGGCGGACTATGGCTACACCTTC
TRBV18	TRBD1	TRBJ1-1	NA	CASSQGADTEAFF	TGTGCCAGCTCACAGGGGGCAGACACTGAAGCTTTCTTT
TRBV30	NA	TRBJ2-5	NA	CAWSINEETQYF	TGTGCCTGGAGTATTAATGAAGAGACCCAGTACTTC
TRBV11-3	NA	TRBJ1-1	NA	CASSLDHGRYMNTEAFF	TGTGCCAGCAGCTTAGATCACGGCAGGTACATGAACACTGAAGCTTTCTTT